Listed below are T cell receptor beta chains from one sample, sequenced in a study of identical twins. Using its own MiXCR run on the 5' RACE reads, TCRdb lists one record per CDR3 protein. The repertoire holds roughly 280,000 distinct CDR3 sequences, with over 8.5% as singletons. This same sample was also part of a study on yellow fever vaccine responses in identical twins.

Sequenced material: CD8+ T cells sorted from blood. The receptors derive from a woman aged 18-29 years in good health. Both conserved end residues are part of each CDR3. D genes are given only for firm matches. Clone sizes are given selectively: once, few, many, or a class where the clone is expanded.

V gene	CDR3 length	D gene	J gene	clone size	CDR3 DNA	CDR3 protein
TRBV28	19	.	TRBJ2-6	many	TGTGCCAGCAGTTATGGAGGGTCAGAGGGTTTCTCTGGGGCCAACGTCCTGACTTTC	CASSYGGSEGFSGANVLTF
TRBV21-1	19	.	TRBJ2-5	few	TGTGCCAGCAGCAAAAGACAGAAGGCGGGGGCTCGACCGGTAGAGACCCAGTACTTC	CASSKRQKAGARPVETQYF
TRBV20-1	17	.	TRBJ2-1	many	TGCAGTGCTAGGGGCAGGCTAGCTCGAGGCTCCTACAATGAGCAGTTCTTC	CSARGRLARGSYNEQFF
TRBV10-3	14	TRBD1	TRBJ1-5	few	TGTGCCATTAGTTCAGGGGGGGTCAATCAGCCCCAGCATTTT	CAISSGGVNQPQHF
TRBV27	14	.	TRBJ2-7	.	TGTGCCAGCAGTGGAAATGTGGATTCCTACGAGCAGTACTTC	CASSGNVDSYEQYF
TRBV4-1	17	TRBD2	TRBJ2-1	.	TGCGCCAGCAGTCCCTACGGCGGGGGACTAGTCGACAATGAGCAGTTCTTC	CASSPYGGGLVDNEQFF
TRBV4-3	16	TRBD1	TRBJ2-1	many	TGCGCCAGCAGCCAAGATAGACAGGGGCCCTACAATGAGCAGTTCTTC	CASSQDRQGPYNEQFF
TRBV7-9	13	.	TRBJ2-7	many	TGTGCCAGCAGCCCTCCGGCCGGATACGAGCAGTACTTC	CASSPPAGYEQYF
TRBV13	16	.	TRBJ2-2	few	TGTGCCAGCAGCTTAGGCCTACTTCCGAACACCGGGGAGCTGTTTTTT	CASSLGLLPNTGELFF
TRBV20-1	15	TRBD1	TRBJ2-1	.	TGCAGTGCTAGAGATGGACAGGGTGACCACAATGAGCAGTTCTTC	CSARDGQGDHNEQFF
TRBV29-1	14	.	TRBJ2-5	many	TGCAGCGTTGAAGATGAGGGGCGGCAAGAGACCCAGTACTTC	CSVEDEGRQETQYF
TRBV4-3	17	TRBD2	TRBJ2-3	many	TGCGCCAGCAGCCAAGACCCTCCTAGCGGAATCACAGATACGCAGTATTTT	CASSQDPPSGITDTQYF
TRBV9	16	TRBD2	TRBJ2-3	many	TGTGCCAGCAGCGCGCTAGCGGGAGGTCTCTCAGATACGCAGTATTTT	CASSALAGGLSDTQYF
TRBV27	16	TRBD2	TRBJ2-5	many	TGTGCCAGCAGTTCCTTGGTAGCGGGACTCCAAGAGACCCAGTACTTC	CASSSLVAGLQETQYF
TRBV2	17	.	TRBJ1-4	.	TGTGCCAGCAGTGAAGGCCCCTGGGGGACTCCGATTGAAAAACTGTTTTTT	CASSEGPWGTPIEKLFF
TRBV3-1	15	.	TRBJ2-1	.	TGTGCCAGCAGCCAAGACCAGGACAGTTACAATGAGCAGTTCTTC	CASSQDQDSYNEQFF
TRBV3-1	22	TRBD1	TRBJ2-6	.	TGTGCCAGCAGCCAAGATTCGATTGGACAGGGGGCTGTTGTCTCTGGGGCCAACGTCCTGACTTTC	CASSQDSIGQGAVVSGANVLTF
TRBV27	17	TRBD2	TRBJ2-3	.	TGTGCCAGCAGTCCCGGTGGGCTAGCGGGAAGTGGGGATACGCAGTATTTT	CASSPGGLAGSGDTQYF
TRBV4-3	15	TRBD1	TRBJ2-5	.	TGCGCCAGCAGCCAAGGAACAGGGGGCCAAGAGACCCAGTACTTC	CASSQGTGGQETQYF
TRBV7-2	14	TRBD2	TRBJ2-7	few	TGTGCCAGCAGCTTAGTGGCTAGCGGGAACGAGCAGTACTTC	CASSLVASGNEQYF
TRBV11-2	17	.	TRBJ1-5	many	TGTGCCAGCAGCTTAGATCCCCCGGGACTTAGCAATCAGCCCCAGCATTTT	CASSLDPPGLSNQPQHF
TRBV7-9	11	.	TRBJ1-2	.	TGTGCCAGCAGCTTCAGCCTTGGCTACACCTTC	CASSFSLGYTF
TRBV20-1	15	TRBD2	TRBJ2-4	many	TGCAGTGCTAGAGATTTGCGGGAGCAGTCAGACATTCAGTACTTC	CSARDLREQSDIQYF
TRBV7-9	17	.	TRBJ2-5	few	TGTGCCAGCAGCCCCGCCATGGGGGGACCTAGCCAAGAGACCCAGTACTTC	CASSPAMGGPSQETQYF
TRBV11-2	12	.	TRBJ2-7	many	TGTGCCAGCAGCGCCGGGTCCTACGAGCAGTACTTC	CASSAGSYEQYF
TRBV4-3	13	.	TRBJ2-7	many	TGCGCCAGCAGCCAACGTGGTTCCTACGAGCAGTACTTC	CASSQRGSYEQYF
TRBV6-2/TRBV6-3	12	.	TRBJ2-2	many	TGTGCCAGCAGTGACGAATCCGGGGAGCTGTTTTTT	CASSDESGELFF
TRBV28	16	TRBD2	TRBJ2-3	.	TGTGCCAGCCGTTTGGTTTCGGGACTAGCCCCAGATACGCAGTATTTT	CASRLVSGLAPDTQYF
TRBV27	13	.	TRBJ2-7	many	TGCGCCAGCAGCTTGGACAGCTCCTACGAGCAGTACTTC	CASSLDSSYEQYF
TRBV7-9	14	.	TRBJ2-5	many	TGTGCCAGCAGCCTCAGGAGGTTACCGGAGACCCAGTACTTC	CASSLRRLPETQYF
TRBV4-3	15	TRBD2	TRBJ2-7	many	TGCGCCAGCAGCCAAGACGTTAGCGGGAGCGACGAGCAGTACTTC	CASSQDVSGSDEQYF